A selection of T cell receptor beta chains follows, all from one sample in a study of shared clonotypes between healthy human individuals. Libraries were prepared by immunoSEQ multiplex PCR; TCRdb keeps only in-frame clonotypes and omits some of them. The repertoire consists of 700,000 to 950,000 clones, with about 96% occurring once and the leading ten covering about 0.25%. The sequenced material came from naive CD8+ T cells sorted from blood. The receptors originated from a man younger than 40 in good health. CDR3s include the opening cysteine and the closing phenylalanine or tryptophan. Each record gives: CDR3 DNA, CDR3 protein, J gene, CDR3 length, D gene, V gene, clone size. D genes are given only for firm matches. Rows give clone size only sometimes, using once, few, many, or a class for an expanded clone.

TGTGCCAGCAGTTTAGGGACAGGGACGAACACCGGGGAGCTGTTTTTT CASSLGTGTNTGELFF TRBJ2-2 16 TRBD1 TRBV27 NA
TGCAGCGTTGTTAAGCTGCTAGCGGCTAGCACAGATACGCAGTATTTT CSVVKLLAASTDTQYF TRBJ2-3 16 TRBD2 TRBV29-1 NA
TGCAGCGGCACCGCAGATACGCAGTATTTT CSGTADTQYF TRBJ2-3 10 NA TRBV29-1 NA
TGCAGCGTTGTTTTAGCGGGAGGGTGGGAGACCCAGTACTTC CSVVLAGGWETQYF TRBJ2-5 14 TRBD2 TRBV29-1 NA
TGTGCCAGCAGGATCGGGACTAGCGGGAGGGTTACCTACAATGAGCAGTTCTTC CASRIGTSGRVTYNEQFF TRBJ2-1 18 TRBD2 TRBV27 NA
TGTGCCAGCAGGCAGGGTTTTGGCTACACCTTC CASRQGFGYTF TRBJ1-2 11 NA TRBV28 NA
TGCAGCACCTTACCCTTCGCAGGGAAGGAGACCCAGTACTTC CSTLPFAGKETQYF TRBJ2-5 14 NA TRBV29-1 NA
TGCAGCGTTCTAGACGAGGACTACGAGCAGTACTTC CSVLDEDYEQYF TRBJ2-7 12 NA TRBV29-1 NA
TGTGCCAGCAGCACCGGGACAGGGGGAATTAGTGAGCAGTTCTTC CASSTGTGGISEQFF TRBJ2-1 15 TRBD1 TRBV5-4 NA
TGTGCCATCAGTGGGACAGGCCACACAGATACGCAGTATTTT CAISGTGHTDTQYF TRBJ2-3 14 TRBD1 TRBV10-3 once
TGTGCCAGCAGCTTAAGGACAGGGGGAATTGCAACTAATGAAAAACTGTTTTTT CASSLRTGGIATNEKLFF TRBJ1-4 18 TRBD1 TRBV7-8 once
TGCAGCGTTGGGTTAGTCAGCTCCTACGAGCAGTACTTC CSVGLVSSYEQYF TRBJ2-7 13 NA TRBV29-1 NA
TGTGCCAGCAGCCCTGCTAGCGGGAACTACAATGAGCAGTTCTTC CASSPASGNYNEQFF TRBJ2-1 15 TRBD2 TRBV7-9 NA
TGTGCCAGCAGCTCCTCGACTAGCGGGAGTGGGGTTGATACGCAGTATTTT CASSSSTSGSGVDTQYF TRBJ2-3 17 TRBD2 TRBV7-8 once
TGTGCCAGCAGCGACCGTTCTTCTAGCGGGAGGGCTAACGGGGAGCTGTTTTTT CASSDRSSSGRANGELFF TRBJ2-2 18 TRBD2 TRBV7-9 NA
TGCGCCAGCAGCCAAGTCGGAGGGAGGGATGAGCAGTTCTTC CASSQVGGRDEQFF TRBJ2-1 14 TRBD2 TRBV4-1 NA
TGCGCCGGAACGACCGCCGGTGGTGAGCAGTTCTTC CAGTTAGGEQFF TRBJ2-1 12 NA TRBV4-1 once
TGTGCCAGCACCGCGAAAGGACAGGGAGCCTACGAGCAGTACTTC CASTAKGQGAYEQYF TRBJ2-7 15 TRBD1 TRBV13 NA
TGTGCCAGCTCTAGCGGGCTGATCCGCACAGATACGCAGTATTTT CASSSGLIRTDTQYF TRBJ2-3 15 TRBD2 TRBV9 NA
TGTGCCAGCAGTCCGACTCCAGGGGCCCCCTACAATGAGCAGTTCTTC CASSPTPGAPYNEQFF TRBJ2-1 16 NA TRBV27 NA
TGCGCCAGCAGCCTTCTTCGGAGTAGCCCCACACTCAATGAGCAGTTCTTC CASSLLRSSPTLNEQFF TRBJ2-1 17 NA TRBV4-3 NA
TGTGCTAGCAGCCAAGGAGGGGAGTACTACGAGCAGTACTTC CASSQGGEYYEQYF TRBJ2-7 14 NA TRBV4-2 NA
TGTGCCAGCAGCCCCGGACCGCGAGACTACTACGAGCAGTACTTC CASSPGPRDYYEQYF TRBJ2-7 15 NA TRBV7-2 NA
TGTGCCAGCAGCTCTCTACAAACTAGCGGGAGATCAGCGTACGAGCAGTACTTC CASSSLQTSGRSAYEQYF TRBJ2-7 18 TRBD2 TRBV7-9 NA
TGTGCCAGCAGTGCGACGGGACAGGAGGTTTCGCGGGAGCAGTACTTC CASSATGQEVSREQYF TRBJ2-7 16 TRBD1 TRBV6-1 NA
TGTGCCAGCAGTTTGCTCGGACGGATGAACACTGAAGCTTTCTTT CASSLLGRMNTEAFF TRBJ1-1 15 NA TRBV27 NA
TGTGCCAGCAGCCCGCTTGGGGGAGGACCCACAGATACGCAGTATTTT CASSPLGGGPTDTQYF TRBJ2-3 16 NA TRBV11-2 NA
TGTGCCAGCAGTGAATCGGGGGGAAGCAATCAGCCCCAGCATTTT CASSESGGSNQPQHF TRBJ1-5 15 NA TRBV25-1 NA
TGTGCCAGCAGCGTAGAAGGACATACCTACGAGCAGTACTTC CASSVEGHTYEQYF TRBJ2-7 14 NA TRBV9 NA
TGTGCCAGCAGTGAATTCCGACGTGTAGGGACGTCTTGGTATGGCTACACCTTC CASSEFRRVGTSWYGYTF TRBJ1-2 18 NA TRBV6-1 NA
TGTGCCAGCTCACGGTTTAGCAATCAGCCCCAGCATTTT CASSRFSNQPQHF TRBJ1-5 13 NA TRBV27 NA
TGTGCCAGCCCTTATGGGGGAGCCCTTAATGAGCAGTTCTTC CASPYGGALNEQFF TRBJ2-1 14 NA TRBV7-2 NA
TGTGCCAGCAGCCCCCGGGGGTCGGATCAGCCCCAGCATTTT CASSPRGSDQPQHF TRBJ1-5 14 NA TRBV7-9 NA
TGTGCCAGCAGACAGGGTCCCGAGCAGTACTTC CASRQGPEQYF TRBJ2-7 11 NA TRBV25-1 NA
TGTGCCAGCTCACCGGGAGCGGGGGTGGATACGCAGTATTTT CASSPGAGVDTQYF TRBJ2-3 14 TRBD2 TRBV18 NA
TGTGCAAGTCGCTTATTTTCGTCCGGACAGGGAGTGGTGACTAGCGGCACCTACGAGCAGTACTTC CASRLFSSGQGVVTSGTYEQYF TRBJ2-7 22 NA TRBV12-2 NA
TGCAGCGCCCAGGGACTAGCGGCATACGAGCAGTACTTC CSAQGLAAYEQYF TRBJ2-7 13 TRBD2 TRBV29-1 NA
TGCGCCAGCAAACTAGCGGGAGGGTACACAGATACGCAGTATTTT CASKLAGGYTDTQYF TRBJ2-3 15 TRBD2 TRBV4-1 NA
TGTGCCAGCAGTTTATCCATACCCGGGACAGCCACGATCTACGAGCAGTACTTC CASSLSIPGTATIYEQYF TRBJ2-7 18 TRBD1 TRBV27 NA
TGTGCCAGTAGTTCCTTTGGGGGTACTGAAGCTTTCTTT CASSSFGGTEAFF TRBJ1-1 13 NA TRBV19 NA
TGTGCCAGCAGCTACGGGACAGGGGATCCTGAGCAGTACTTC CASSYGTGDPEQYF TRBJ2-7 14 TRBD1 TRBV9 NA
TGTGCCAGCAGTTCGTCTAAATACCGAACCTTTAACTATGGCTACACCTTC CASSSSKYRTFNYGYTF TRBJ1-2 17 NA TRBV28 NA
TGCGCCAGCAGCCAATGGGACAGGGGCGCGGGCCCCGGGTCGCGAGAGACCCAGTACTTC CASSQWDRGAGPGSRETQYF TRBJ2-5 20 TRBD1 TRBV4-1 NA
TGTGCCACTACGCCAGGATATGGCTACACCTTC CATTPGYGYTF TRBJ1-2 11 NA TRBV28 NA